This T cell receptor (beta chain) was identified in a study of early T cells in non-severe SARS-CoV-2 infection. Study-wide background: Sequencing targeted bulk RNA from unsorted whole blood, leaving chains unpaired.

This clonotype came up a few times. Its antigen is undetermined. The CDR3 consists of 14 residues. The germline gives CDR1 MNHNS, CDR2 SASEGT. Trimming removed 6 bases from V and 4 bases from J, with 13 bases in between. Whole-study findings and limits: VDJdb matching, biased toward anti-spike CD8 responses, missed private and CD4 specificities.

Unique molecular identifiers were added to individual cDNA molecules. MiXCR, run by TCRdb on the 5' RACE reads, gives a single entry per CDR3 protein. Of over 60,000 distinct CDR3 sequences listed, about a tenth are singletons. This specimen consisted of whole blood, obtained at baseline. The source is an adult who was a healthcare worker with PCR-confirmed SARS-CoV-2 infection or an uninfected control (not recorded which). The V call is TRBV6-1, the J call TRBJ1-5, with D maybe TRBD1 (5 bases). Here the CDR3 reads CASSRREANQPQHF. The CDR3 nucleotides are TGTGCCAGCAGCCGCAGGGAAGCAAATCAGCCCCAGCATTTT.